Listed here are 27 T cell receptor beta chains from one sample, sequenced in a study of T-cell memory formation after mild COVID-19. One entry per CDR3 protein results from TCRdb running MiXCR on the 5' RACE reads. The sample yields over 130,000 distinct CDR3 sequences, around 14% seen once. The material sequenced was PBMCs or a T cell subset sorted from them (not recorded which). Receptor source: an adult woman who had mild COVID-19 (a few samples of this study predate the infection). Cell type and time point are not known.

The V gene is TRBV30, the J gene TRBJ1-2; 8 bases agree with TRBD1. The CDR3 covers 17 residues. Trimming cost V 2 bases and J 6 bases; bases outside gene matches: 17. The germline V gene encodes CDR1 GTSNPN and CDR2 SVGIG (reference sequence). CDR3 in amino acids: CAWSIPAYRGLHHGYTF. CDR3 bases: TGTGCCTGGAGTATCCCTGCCTACAGGGGGTTACACCATGGCTACACCTTC.

The sample holds a few counts of this clonotype. This chain uses TRBV6-6 with TRBJ2-3; TRBD2 agrees at 10 bases. The CDR3 consists of 15 residues. Germline CDR1 and CDR2: MNHNY and SVGAGI (reference sequence). J gave up 5 bases and V 6 bases, and 8 bases lay outside the gene matches. The CDR3 loop is CASSRAGGPRDTQYF. The DNA of the CDR3 is TGTGCCAGCAGCCGAGCGGGGGGGCCGAGAGATACGCAGTATTTT.

This chain uses TRBV24-1 with TRBJ2-7, with D tentatively TRBD1 or TRBD2 (5 bases each). The V and J ends lost 5 bases and 3 bases respectively, with 16 bases between them. The length of the CDR3 is 15 residues. In germline, CDR1 is KGHDR, CDR2 SFDVKD. CDR3 loop: CATSAETGTLYEQYF. CDR3 coding DNA: TGTGCCACCAGTGCAGAAACGGGGACCCTCTACGAGCAGTACTTC.

The rearrangement links TRBV7-8 to TRBJ2-1; TRBD2 agrees at 7 bases. Germline CDR1 and CDR2: SGHVS and FQNEAQ. With V trimmed by 3 bases and J by 3 bases, 11 bases remained unmatched. The CDR3 length is 17 residues. The CDR3 spells CASSLGPGGRLYNEQFF. The CDR3 DNA sequence: TGTGCCAGCAGCTTGGGACCGGGCGGGAGACTCTACAATGAGCAGTTCTTC.

This clonotype appeared a few times. The rearrangement uses TRBV4-1 and TRBJ1-1; D not certain. CDR3 length equals 13 residues. From germline, CDR1 is MGHRA and CDR2 YSYEKL. Trimming shortened V by 1 base and J by 5 bases, and 8 bases separated the two germline ends. CDR3: CASSQGIRTEAFF. In DNA form, the CDR3 reads TGCGCCAGCAGCCAAGGGATTCGGACTGAAGCTTTCTTT.

As concerns this clonotype: At one end, the junction sequence differs from germline, possibly due to a read error. The V and J genes are TRBV12-3 or TRBV12-4 and TRBJ2-1; D might be TRBD1 (5 bases). This CDR3 spans 15 amino acids. Written as DNA, the CDR3 is TGTGCCAGCAGTTCCCTTAGCTGGGGCGGAAATGAGCAGTTATTC. This gives the protein CASSSLSWGGNEQLF.

The rearrangement uses TRBV7-6 and TRBJ2-2; no clear D gene. The CDR3 is 17 amino acids. The germline V gene has CDR1 SGHVS and CDR2 FNYEAQ. The germline V and J ends were trimmed by 1 base and 1 base, with 13 bases remaining between them. In nucleotides, the CDR3 is TGTGCCAGCAGCTTAGGAGTAGCCCTGGGGAACACCGGGGAGCTGTTTTTT. Translated: CASSLGVALGNTGELFF.

This clonotype was counted only a few times. V and J are TRBV19 and TRBJ1-1; D is unclear. The CDR3 totals 12 residues. Trimming took off 1 base at V and 7 bases at J, with 7 bases between the two ends. CDR1 and CDR2 (germline): LNHDA, SQIVND (reference sequence). CDR3 in amino acids: CASSIGGDEAFF. The CDR3 DNA reads as TGTGCCAGTAGTATAGGAGGAGATGAAGCTTTCTTT.

This chain connects TRBV12-5 to TRBJ2-7; 13 nucleotides agree with TRBD2. V lost 1 base, J lost 2 bases, and 11 bases stayed unmatched. Germline V lookup: CDR1 LGHNT, CDR2 FRNRAP. The CDR3 is 19 amino acids. CDR3 DNA sequence: TGTGCTAGTGGTTTGGACCCACTAGCGGGGGGGATTACACCCTACGAGCAGTACTTC. It specifies CASGLDPLAGGITPYEQYF. Looking up the rest from reference TRBV12-5 and TRBJ2-7 gives the full variable domain: DARVTQTPRHKVTEMGQEVTMRCQPILGHNTVFWYRQTMMQGLELLAYFRNRAPLDDSGMPKDRFSAEMPDATLATLKIQPSEPRDSAVYFCASGLDPLAGGITPYEQYFGPGTRLTVT.

This chain joins TRBV4-2 and TRBJ2-2; 10 positions agree with TRBD2. There are 16 residues in the CDR3. The V gene's germline CDR1 is LGHNA and CDR2 YNFKEQ. The V and J ends lost 0 bases and 7 bases, in that order; junction bases with no gene match: 5. The CDR3 sequence: CASSQDPAGGHGELFF. CDR3 DNA sequence: TGTGCCAGCAGCCAAGACCCAGCGGGGGGGCACGGGGAGCTGTTTTTT.

J is TRBJ2-1 and V is TRBV12-3 or TRBV12-4, with D uncertain. Trimming pared 5 bases from V and 8 bases from J, leaving 7 bases between. The CDR3 covers 11 residues. In nucleotides, the CDR3 is TGTGCCAGCAGTGTAAACGATGAGCAGTTCTTC. This translates into CASSVNDEQFF.

This clonotype was seen a handful of times. This chain joins TRBV27 and TRBJ1-1, with D unresolved. Germline V gene sequence: CDR1 MNHEY, CDR2 SMNVEV (reference sequence). CDR3 size: 14 residues. Trimming took off 2 bases at V and 0 bases at J, with 7 bases between the two ends. CDR3 nucleotides: TGTGCCAGCAGTTTAAGCGGGTTGAACACTGAAGCTTTCTTT. Protein: CASSLSGLNTEAFF.

The chain couples TRBV7-9 to TRBJ1-2; D gene uncertain. Germline CDR1 is SEHNR and CDR2 is FQNEAQ (reference sequence). CDR3 size: 14 residues. The ends were cut back, 5 bases at V and 0 bases at J, with 10 bases in the middle. CDR3 sequence: CASSPPSPNYGYTF. The CDR3 coding sequence is TGTGCCAGCAGCCCCCCGTCCCCTAACTATGGCTACACCTTC. Based on the CDR3 plus reference TRBV7-9 and TRBJ1-2, the full variable domain is DTGVSQNPRHKITKRGQNVTFRCDPISEHNRLYWYRQTLGQGPEFLTYFQNEAQLEKSRLLSDRFSAERPKGSFSTLEIQRTEQGDSAMYLCASSPPSPNYGYTFGSGTRLTVV.

This chain uses TRBV5-1 with TRBJ2-7; D is ambiguous. In germline, CDR1 is SGHRS, CDR2 YFSETQ. Trimming took 0 bases from V and 3 from J, leaving 13 bases between them. This CDR3 is built from 15 residues. The CDR3 region has the DNA TGCGCCAGCAGCTTGGCCGGCGGCCAATTCTACGAGCAGTACTTC. Protein: CASSLAGGQFYEQYF.

In its sample, this clonotype was seen many times. V is TRBV27 and J is TRBJ1-1; D perhaps matches TRBD1 (5 bases). The CDR3 loop spans 13 amino acids. V lost 2 bases to trimming and J lost 8 bases, with 12 bases between them. Germline loops: CDR1 MNHEY, CDR2 SMNVEV (reference sequence). The CDR3: CASSLAWGREAFF. The CDR3 nucleotides read TGTGCCAGCAGTTTAGCTTGGGGGAGAGAAGCTTTCTTT.

The genes are TRBV29-1 and TRBJ2-7; D remains unclear. Trimming shortened V by 2 bases and J by 2 bases, and 10 bases separated the two germline ends. The CDR3 extends over 13 amino acids. CDR1 is SQVTM and CDR2 is ANQGSEA in the germline V gene. As DNA, the CDR3 is TGCAGCGTTGAATGCCCGGGCCCCTACGAGCAGTACTTC. Encoded protein: CSVECPGPYEQYF.

This rearrangement joins TRBV20-1 to TRBJ2-3, with D possibly being TRBD2 (6 bases). Germline assignment: CDR1 DFQATT and CDR2 SNEGSKA (reference sequence). The CDR3 contains 14 residues. V was cut by 6 bases and J by 2 bases, with 15 bases left in between. The CDR3 nucleotides read TGCAGTGCGGACTACCTAAAGTTCACAGATACGCAGTATTTT. Translation gives CSADYLKFTDTQYF.

The chain is built from TRBV27 and TRBJ2-2; 7 nucleotides match TRBD1. The CDR3 is made up of 14 amino acids. Germline V gene sequence: CDR1 MNHEY, CDR2 SMNVEV (reference sequence). V lost 3 bases, J lost 6 bases, and 4 bases stayed unmatched. CDR3: CASSFGTDAGELFF. In DNA form, the CDR3 reads TGTGCCAGCAGTTTTGGGACAGATGCCGGGGAGCTGTTTTTT.

This clonotype showed up just a few times. The chain is built from TRBV7-9 and TRBJ2-3; 10 nucleotides align to TRBD2. The CDR3 length is 17 residues. J lost 6 bases, V lost 0 bases, and 9 bases had no gene match. CDR1 SEHNR and CDR2 FQNEAQ come from the germline V gene (reference sequence). CDR3 loop: CASSLAGEAGGPDTQYF. The CDR3 DNA reads TGTGCCAGCAGCTTAGCGGGGGAAGCGGGAGGGCCGGATACGCAGTATTTT.

This clonotype was seen ten or more times. The gene calls are TRBV7-9 and TRBJ1-1; the D is unclear. Trimming left V 3 bases short and J 14 bases short, with 22 bases between. CDR3 size: 14 residues. Germline CDR1 is SEHNR and CDR2 is FQNEAQ (reference sequence). CDR3 residues: CASSFSDDLEKGFF. For the CDR3, the DNA is TGTGCCAGCAGCTTTTCGGACGACTTGGAGAAGGGATTCTTT.

A few counts support this clonotype. The chain combines TRBV29-1 with TRBJ2-3; no clear D gene. V was shortened by 5 bases and J by 5 bases, with 8 bases between the two germline ends. Germline assignment: CDR1 SQVTM and CDR2 ANQGSEA. There are 11 residues in the CDR3. In DNA form, the CDR3 reads TGCAGCGTTTTCGAAGGAGATACGCAGTATTTT. This gives the protein CSVFEGDTQYF.

The V gene is TRBV7-3, the J gene TRBJ1-1, with a possible D match to TRBD1 (6 bases). The germline gives CDR1 SGHTA, CDR2 FQGTGA. Between the trimmed V and J ends, which lost 2 bases and 7 bases, there was a span of 11 bases. The CDR3 loop spans 13 amino acids. CDR3 residues: CASSLAQGYEAFF. The CDR3 nucleotides read TGTGCCAGCAGCTTAGCACAGGGCTATGAAGCTTTCTTT.

The chain carries TRBV6-5 and TRBJ2-1, with 12 bases identical to TRBD2. The V segment lost 5 bases and the J segment 4 bases; nucleotides outside the gene matches: 9. Germline loops: CDR1 MNHEY, CDR2 SVGAGI. The CDR3 sequence is 17 residues long. The CDR3 sequence: CASSTRLAGEGYNEQFF. The CDR3 DNA reads TGTGCCAGCAGTACACGACTAGCGGGAGAGGGGTACAATGAGCAGTTCTTC.

This clonotype was detected many times. The chain couples TRBV7-2 to TRBJ2-1; 7 bases are a match to TRBD2. The CDR3 has 14 amino acids. Trimming cost V 5 bases and J 6 bases; bases outside gene matches: 7. Germline V lookup: CDR1 SGHTA, CDR2 FQGNSA. The CDR3 spells CASSQAGWINEQFF. CDR3 sequence (DNA): TGTGCCAGCAGCCAAGCGGGATGGATCAATGAGCAGTTCTTC.

The rearrangement links TRBV7-8 to TRBJ1-5, with D possibly matching TRBD1 (5 bases). Between the trimmed V and J ends, which lost 3 bases and 8 bases, there was a span of 8 bases. This CDR3 is 12 amino acids long. Per germline, CDR1 SGHVS and CDR2 FQNEAQ. The CDR3 coding sequence is TGTGCCAGCAGCTTCGGGGGTGAGCCCCAGCATTTT. It is translated as CASSFGGEPQHF.

The rearrangement uses TRBV2 and TRBJ2-3; TRBD2 aligns across 8 bases. CDR1 and CDR2 from the germline V gene are SNHLY and FYNNEI. CDR3 length equals 15 residues. Losses at the gene ends were 9 bases for V and 0 bases for J; bases not matched to a gene: 8. CDR3: CASFRTSSSTDTQYF. The CDR3 DNA reads as TGTGCCAGTTTTCGGACTAGCAGTAGCACAGATACGCAGTATTTT. The full variable domain, its missing parts supplied by reference TRBV2 and TRBJ2-3, is EPEVTQTPSHQVTQMGQEVILRCVPISNHLYFYWYRQILGQKVEFLVSFYNNEISEKSEIFDDQFSVERPDGSNFTLKIRSTKLEDSAMYFCASFRTSSSTDTQYFGPGTRLTVL.

This clonotype was counted only a few times. The chain employs TRBV7-9 and TRBJ2-5, with D possibly being TRBD1 (5 bases). V was shortened by 3 bases and J by 5 bases, with 10 bases between the two germline ends. The CDR3 extends over 13 amino acids. Germline values: CDR1 SEHNR, CDR2 FQNEAQ (reference sequence). The CDR3 here is CASSFQGIETQYF. As DNA, the CDR3 is TGTGCCAGCAGCTTCCAGGGTATCGAGACCCAGTACTTC.